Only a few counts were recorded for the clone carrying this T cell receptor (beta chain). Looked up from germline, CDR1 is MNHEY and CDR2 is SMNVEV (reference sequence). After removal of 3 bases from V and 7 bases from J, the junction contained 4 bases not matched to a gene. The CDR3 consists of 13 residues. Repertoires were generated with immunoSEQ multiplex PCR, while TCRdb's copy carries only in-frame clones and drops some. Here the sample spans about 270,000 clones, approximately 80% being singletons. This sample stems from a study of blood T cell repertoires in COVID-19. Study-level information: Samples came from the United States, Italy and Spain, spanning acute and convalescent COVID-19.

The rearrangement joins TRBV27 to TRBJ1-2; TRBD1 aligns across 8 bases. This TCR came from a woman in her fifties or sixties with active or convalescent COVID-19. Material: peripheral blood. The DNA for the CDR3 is TGTGCCAGCAGTTTTACAGGGGGAGGTGGCTACACCTTC. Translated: CASSFTGGGGYTF.